Listed here are 10 T cell receptor beta chains from one sample, sequenced in a study of blood T cell repertoires in COVID-19 (dated by TCRdb to 2018 to 2021). Receptors were amplified or captured by the immunoSEQ multiplex PCR assay. What TCRdb holds here is the immuneACCESS table cut down to in-frame rearrangements. Part of the clones is not present; checked against another copy, under half of the missing clones reflect an unresolved V gene, and the others are unexplained. This sample comprises hundreds of thousands of clones, around 87% of them detected only once. The top ten constitute 6% to 7% of the sample. The specimen sequenced was peripheral blood. These receptors all stem from a woman between 45 and 65 years old with COVID-19, enrolled during active disease.

There are a few counts of this clone. The chain is built from TRBV4-2 and TRBJ1-2, with no clear D. The CDR3 loop spans 12 amino acids. The V end was cut by 2 bases, the J end by 7 bases, with 8 bases between. CDR1 and CDR2 (germline): LGHNA, YNFKEQ. CDR3 sequence: CASSQSRGGYTF. As DNA, the CDR3 is TGTGCCAGCAGCCAATCCAGAGGTGGCTACACCTTC.

V is TRBV24-1 and J is TRBJ1-6; D is uncertain. Germline V CDR1 and CDR2: KGHDR, SFDVKD. This CDR3 has 16 residues. With 4 bases removed from V and 15 bases from J, the gap between germline ends came to 24 bases. CDR3 sequence (DNA): TGTGCCACCAGTGACCCCCGGGAGGGCCCAACGATATACCTCCACTTT. Its protein is CATSDPREGPTIYLHF.

The rearrangement links TRBV2 to TRBJ2-1, with 7 nucleotides matching TRBD2. CDR1 SNHLY and CDR2 FYNNEI come from the germline V gene. The CDR3 is 15 residues long. Germline trimming cut 5 bases from V and 3 bases from J; bases unmatched to any gene: 7. The CDR3 protein is CASSRREGNYNEQFF. CDR3 coding DNA: TGTGCCAGCAGTAGGAGGGAGGGCAACTACAATGAGCAGTTCTTC. The full variable domain, in which reference TRBV2 and TRBJ2-1 provide the parts outside the CDR3, is EPEVTQTPSHQVTQMGQEVILRCVPISNHLYFYWYRQILGQKVEFLVSFYNNEISEKSEIFDDQFSVERPDGSNFTLKIRSTKLEDSAMYFCASSRREGNYNEQFFGPGTRLTVL.

The chain carries TRBV5-1 and TRBJ1-4; D may be TRBD1 (5 bases). V shed 4 bases and J shed 7 bases, with 17 bases lying between them. The germline CDR1 and CDR2 sequences are SGHRS and YFSETQ. This CDR3 is 15 amino acids long. DNA of the CDR3: TGCGCCAGCAGCCCTACCTACGGGGGTGGTGAAAAACTGTTTTTT. Its translation: CASSPTYGGGEKLFF.

V gene TRBV11-2 combines with J gene TRBJ2-3; TRBD2 aligns across 8 bases. The CDR3 is 16 amino acids. The V segment lost 4 bases and the J segment 1 base; nucleotides outside the gene matches: 7. CDR1 is SGHAT and CDR2 is FQNNGV in the germline V gene. The CDR3 spells CASSSTGTRGTDTQYF. The CDR3, as DNA: TGTGCCAGCAGCTCAACCGGGACTAGGGGCACAGATACGCAGTATTTT.

The chain recombines TRBV5-1 with TRBJ2-3; weak D call: TRBD1 (5 bases). Germline V lookup: CDR1 SGHRS, CDR2 YFSETQ. The CDR3 spans 15 residues. The V gene lost 4 bases and the J gene lost 0 bases, with 12 bases spanning the gap. CDR3 nucleotide sequence: TGCGCCAGCAGCGTGGACAACCCGAGCACAGATACGCAGTATTTT. Residues: CASSVDNPSTDTQYF.

The V and J genes are TRBV7-9 and TRBJ1-1, with D tentatively TRBD1 (5 bases). Germline CDR1 is SEHNR and CDR2 is FQNEAQ (reference sequence). Deletions cut 5 bases from V and 1 base from J, with 17 bases between. The CDR3 totals 16 residues. This chain's CDR3 is CASSKGHASENTEAFF. In DNA, the CDR3 is TGTGCCAGCAGCAAAGGACATGCGTCCGAGAACACTGAAGCTTTCTTT.

This chain joins TRBV9 and TRBJ2-3; 9 nucleotides align to TRBD2. The CDR3 is 16 amino acids. J was trimmed by 3 bases and V by 3 bases; bases with no gene match: 8. Germline CDR1 reads SGDLS; CDR2 reads YYNGEE. The CDR3: CASSAVAGAVTDTQYF. CDR3 DNA: TGTGCCAGCAGCGCAGTAGCGGGGGCGGTGACAGATACGCAGTATTTT.

The J gene is TRBJ1-3, the V gene TRBV11-2; D unresolved. CDR3 length: 16 amino acids. The V end lost 0 bases, the J end lost 0 bases, and 9 bases lay between the germline ends. Germline CDR1 reads SGHAT; CDR2 reads FQNNGV. As DNA, the CDR3 is TGTGCCAGCAGCTTAGATCCCTGGAGCTCTGGAAACACCATATATTTT. Translated, it gives CASSLDPWSSGNTIYF.

The chain uses TRBV18 and TRBJ2-5, with 13 bases identical to TRBD2. Germline lookup yields CDR1 KGHSH and CDR2 LQKENI. This CDR3 contains 19 residues. Trimming cost V 0 bases and J 5 bases; bases outside gene matches: 12. CDR3 DNA sequence: TGTGCCAGCTCACCACCAGGACTAGCGGGAGTTGGAACCGGGGAGACCCAGTACTTC. Residues: CASSPPGLAGVGTGETQYF.